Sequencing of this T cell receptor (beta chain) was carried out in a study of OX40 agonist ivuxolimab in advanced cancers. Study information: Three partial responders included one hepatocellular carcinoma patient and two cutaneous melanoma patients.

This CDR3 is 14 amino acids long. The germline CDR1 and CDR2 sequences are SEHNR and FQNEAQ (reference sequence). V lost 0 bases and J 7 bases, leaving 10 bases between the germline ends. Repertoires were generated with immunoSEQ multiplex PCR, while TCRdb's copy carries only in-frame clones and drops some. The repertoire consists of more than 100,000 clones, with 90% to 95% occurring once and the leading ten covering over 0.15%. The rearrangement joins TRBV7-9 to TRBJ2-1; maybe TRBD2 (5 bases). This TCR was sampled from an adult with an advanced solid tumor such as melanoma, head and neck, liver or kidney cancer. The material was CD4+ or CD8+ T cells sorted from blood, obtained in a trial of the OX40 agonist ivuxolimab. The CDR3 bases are TGTGCCAGCAGCTTAGCGGGCCCGGGGAATGAGCAGTTCTTC. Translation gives CASSLAGPGNEQFF.